This is a list of T cell receptor beta chains from one sample in a study of siplizumab effects on memory and regulatory T cells. Assay used: immunoSEQ multiplex PCR; TCRdb lists only in-frame clones, some missing. The data hold roughly 80,000 clones, with roughly 89% observed a single time. What was sequenced was Tregs sorted from blood. These receptors all stem from a human donor in good health. Each CDR3 is given with its conserved first and last residue. Each record gives: J gene, clone size, D gene, V gene, CDR3 DNA, CDR3 protein. D genes are given only for firm matches. Rows give clone size only sometimes, using once, few, many, or a class for an expanded clone.

TRBJ1-3,NA,NA,TRBV19,TGTGCCAGCATAACCGACAGAGCCTCTGGAAACACCATATATTTT,CASITDRASGNTIYF
TRBJ1-2,NA,NA,TRBV19,TGTGCCAGTACCGGGCTCTATGTCTACACCTTC,CASTGLYVYTF
TRBJ2-7,NA,TRBD2,TRBV7-6,TGTGCCAGCAGCTTAGGGTACCCCGGACTAGCGGGGGGCCACGCCCTTTACGAGCAGTACTTC,CASSLGYPGLAGGHALYEQYF
TRBJ1-6,few,TRBD1,TRBV19,TGTGCCAGTAGTTTCACGGACAGGTATAATTCACCCCTCCACTTT,CASSFTDRYNSPLHF
TRBJ1-4,NA,TRBD1,TRBV27,TGTGCCAGCAGTTTCCTATCCAGGGGGCACGAAAAACTGTTTTTT,CASSFLSRGHEKLFF
TRBJ1-1,NA,NA,TRBV10-3,TGTGCCATCAGTTTTAGCGTGAACACTGAAGCTTTCTTT,CAISFSVNTEAFF
TRBJ2-2,NA,TRBD2,TRBV2,TGTGCCAGCGGGTTAGCGGGGGGTTCCGGGGAGCTGTTTTTT,CASGLAGGSGELFF
TRBJ2-7,NA,TRBD2,TRBV28,TGTGCCAGCAGTTTCCGGCTAGCGGGGGTCTACGAGCAGTACTTC,CASSFRLAGVYEQYF
TRBJ1-2,NA,NA,TRBV14,TGTGCCAGCAGCCAAGACGGACCCTATGGCTACACCTTC,CASSQDGPYGYTF
TRBJ2-1,NA,TRBD1,TRBV11-2,TGTGCCAGCAGAACCGGGACAGCTAACAGGGAGCAGTTCTTC,CASRTGTANREQFF
TRBJ1-1,NA,NA,TRBV6-5,TGTGCCAGCAGTGAGGGACAACCTGAAGCTTTCTTT,CASSEGQPEAFF
TRBJ1-5,NA,TRBD1,TRBV18,TGTGCCAGCTCACATTTTTGGACAGGGGGGCAAGATAGCAATCAGCCCCAGCATTTT,CASSHFWTGGQDSNQPQHF
TRBJ2-1,NA,NA,TRBV6-1,TGTGCCAGTAGTGTTAGTTCGGCGGGGCGGGGTCTACTCAATGAGCAGTTCTTC,CASSVSSAGRGLLNEQFF
TRBJ1-1,NA,NA,TRBV7-9,TGTGCCAGCAGCCCTGGACAGATTGAAGCTTTCTTT,CASSPGQIEAFF
TRBJ2-7,once,NA,TRBV18,TGTGCCAGCTCCCCCCAGGGGGGAGCCTATTACGAGCAGTACTTC,CASSPQGGAYYEQYF
TRBJ2-5,NA,NA,TRBV11-2,TGTGCCAGCAGCTTAGAAGAGACCCAGTACTTC,CASSLEETQYF
TRBJ2-1,NA,NA,TRBV5-4,TGTGCCAGCAGAGACGGGACGCTCTCCTACAATGAGCAGTTCTTC,CASRDGTLSYNEQFF
TRBJ1-1,NA,NA,TRBV15,TGTGCCACCAGCAGGGGGGCGGGACAGAACACTGAAGCTTTCTTT,CATSRGAGQNTEAFF
TRBJ2-7,NA,NA,TRBV18,TGTGCCAGCTCACCGACAGGTGAAGGTTTCGAGCAGTACTTC,CASSPTGEGFEQYF
TRBJ1-5,NA,NA,TRBV5-6,TGTGCCAGCAGCTTGGGGTTTACGAATCAGCCCCAGCATTTT,CASSLGFTNQPQHF
TRBJ2-2,NA,TRBD1,TRBV28,TGTGCCAGCAGTCGGACAGGGGGCTTTGGCACCGGGGAGCTGTTTTTT,CASSRTGGFGTGELFF
TRBJ2-5,NA,NA,TRBV5-1,TGCGCCAGCAGCTCAGGCGAGACCCAGTACTTC,CASSSGETQYF
TRBJ1-1,NA,NA,TRBV6-5,TGTGCCAGCAGCCGGTCGGGGCGCCGGACTGAAGCTTTCTTT,CASSRSGRRTEAFF
TRBJ2-1,NA,NA,TRBV20-1,TGCAGTGTTTGGGGGGATGAGCAGTTCTTC,CSVWGDEQFF
TRBJ1-1,once,TRBD1,TRBV6-6,TGTGCCAGCATCGACAGGGGGAGCACTGAAGCTTTCTTT,CASIDRGSTEAFF
TRBJ2-7,NA,TRBD2,TRBV19,TGTGCCACCAGCCCGGGACTAGTTTCCTACGAGCAGTACTTC,CATSPGLVSYEQYF
TRBJ2-5,once,TRBD1,TRBV5-1,TGCGCCAGCAGGGGGACAGGCCAAGAGACCCAGTACTTC,CASRGTGQETQYF
TRBJ2-4,NA,TRBD2,TRBV18,TGTGCCAGCTCAGTCGGCGGGGGGAGCATTCAGTACTTC,CASSVGGGSIQYF
TRBJ1-1,NA,NA,TRBV11-2,TGTGCCAGCAGTCCACGGGCGAACACTGAAGCTTTCTTT,CASSPRANTEAFF
TRBJ2-7,few,TRBD1,TRBV6-4,TGTGCCAGCAGTACCGGGACAGGGATGCACGAGCAGTACTTC,CASSTGTGMHEQYF
TRBJ2-2,NA,TRBD2,TRBV6-5,TGTGCCAGCAGAACTAGCGGGGGAAACACCGGGGAGCTGTTTTTT,CASRTSGGNTGELFF
TRBJ2-5,NA,NA,TRBV5-6,TGTGCCAGCAGCTTTCGGCAGGGGAGGTTGAGGTACCAAGAGACCCAGTACTTC,CASSFRQGRLRYQETQYF
TRBJ2-1,NA,NA,TRBV25-1,TGTGCCAGCAGTGAAGTGGTAGGGGGGCGGAATGAGCAGTTCTTC,CASSEVVGGRNEQFF
TRBJ1-3,NA,TRBD1,TRBV18,TGTGCCAGCTCACCCGTAGAGGGACAGGGAAGCTCTGGAAACACCATATATTTT,CASSPVEGQGSSGNTIYF
TRBJ1-1,NA,NA,TRBV2,TGTGCCAGCAGTGGGGCAGGTAGCAAGAACACTGAAGCTTTCTTT,CASSGAGSKNTEAFF